The 20 T cell receptor beta chains below were found in one sample sequenced in a study of blood T cell repertoires in COVID-19. The assay was immunoSEQ multiplex PCR, and TCRdb's table has in-frame clones only and misses some. The sample holds approximately 300,000 clones; 80% to 90% are singletons and the top ten take more than 4%. The sample was PBMCs or T cells enriched from blood (not recorded which). The receptors here all came from a woman in her 30s who had recovered from COVID-19.

The chain recombines TRBV11-2 with TRBJ2-3; 7 positions agree with TRBD2. CDR3 size: 13 residues. Trimming removed 0 bases from V and 9 bases from J; junction bases left unmatched: 3. Germline-derived CDR1 and CDR2 are SGHAT and FQNNGV. The CDR3 region has the DNA TGTGCCAGCAGCTTAGAATCTAGCGGAACGCAGTATTTT. This codes for CASSLESSGTQYF.

CDR3 nucleotides: TGCGCCAGCAGCCAAGATTCGGCTAGCGGGGTACGAGAGACCCAGTACTTC. Translating it yields CASSQDSASGVRETQYF. The J gene is TRBJ2-5, the V gene TRBV4-1, with 9 bases aligning to TRBD2. The CDR3 spans 17 residues. Germline CDR1 MGHRA, CDR2 YSYEKL. V trimming: 0 bases; J trimming: 4 bases; junction bases outside the gene matches: 9.

The chain carries TRBV28 and TRBJ2-2; D unresolved. There are 12 residues in the CDR3. Between the trimmed V and J ends, which lost 4 bases and 2 bases, there was a span of 2 bases. In germline, CDR1 is MDHEN, CDR2 SYDVKM. This CDR3 is CASSSNTGELFF. Here the CDR3 DNA reads TGTGCCAGCAGTTCTAACACCGGGGAGCTGTTTTTT.

The chain couples TRBV3-1 (or the pseudogene TRBV3-2) to TRBJ2-5; TRBD2 is a possible D gene (6 bases). Germline values: CDR1 LGHDT, CDR2 YNNKEL (reference sequence). This CDR3 comprises 14 residues. V was trimmed by 6 bases and J by 5 bases, leaving 16 bases between them. The DNA of the CDR3 is TGTGCCAGCAGTTCTGCGGCTAGCGCCGAGACCCAGTACTTC. It is translated as CASSSAASAETQYF.

The rearrangement joins TRBV3-1 (or the pseudogene TRBV3-2) to TRBJ2-3, with D perhaps TRBD1 (5 bases). The CDR3 covers 15 residues. V dropped 5 bases and J dropped 0 bases, with 12 bases sitting between them. The germline V gene encodes CDR1 LGHDT and CDR2 YNNKEL (reference sequence). The CDR3 here is CASSEDIPSTDTQYF. CDR3 DNA sequence: TGTGCCAGCAGCGAGGACATTCCTAGCACAGATACGCAGTATTTT.

The chain combines TRBV19 with TRBJ2-4, with 7 bases fitting TRBD2. This CDR3 is 16 amino acids long. Germline V gene lookup returns CDR1 LNHDA and CDR2 SQIVND (reference sequence). The V gene end was trimmed by 5 bases and the J gene end by 8 bases; junction bases not matched to a gene: 15. CDR3 loop: CASSVRVSSGADIQYF. DNA of the CDR3: TGTGCCAGTAGTGTCCGGGTCTCGAGCGGGGCTGACATTCAGTACTTC.

This clone was observed once. The gene calls are TRBV7-9 and TRBJ2-2; the D is unclear. The CDR3 runs 17 residues. Germline V gene lookup returns CDR1 SEHNR and CDR2 FQNEAQ (reference sequence). Trimming took off 2 bases at V and 0 bases at J, with 13 bases between the two ends. The CDR3 nucleotides are TGTGCCAGCAGCTTATCGGGTTGGCAGTCGAACACCGGGGAGCTGTTTTTT. It yields the protein CASSLSGWQSNTGELFF.

J is TRBJ1-4 and V is TRBV11-2; the D gene is possibly TRBD1 (5 bases). Per the germline V gene, CDR1 is SGHAT and CDR2 is FQNNGV. There are 13 residues in the CDR3. V lost 0 bases, J lost 8 bases, and 7 bases lay in between. CDR3 loop: CASSLDRVEKLFF. The CDR3 nucleotides read TGTGCCAGCAGCTTAGACAGGGTGGAAAAACTGTTTTTT.

This chain uses TRBV6-5 with TRBJ1-4; 7 nucleotides agree with TRBD1. Trimming cost V 1 base and J 10 bases; bases outside gene matches: 3. The length of the CDR3 is 13 residues. The germline CDR1 and CDR2 sequences are MNHEY and SVGAGI. The CDR3 protein is CASSYFGTAKLFF. CDR3 nucleotide sequence: TGTGCCAGCAGTTACTTCGGGACAGCAAAACTGTTTTTT.

This chain uses TRBV18 with TRBJ1-3; possible D gene TRBD1, 5 bases. This CDR3 contains 18 residues. V was trimmed by 3 bases and J by 0 bases, leaving 18 bases between them. Germline lookup yields CDR1 KGHSH and CDR2 LQKENI. CDR3 residues: CASSPGVLGTLSGNTIYF. DNA of the CDR3: TGTGCCAGCTCACCGGGTGTTTTAGGGACTCTCTCTGGAAACACCATATATTTT.

CDR3 nucleotides: TGTGCCAGCAGCCATTCGCGAAGGCAGGGTGGTGAAAAACTGTTTTTT. This translates into CASSHSRRQGGEKLFF. The gene calls are TRBV3-1 (or the pseudogene TRBV3-2) and TRBJ1-4, with D possibly being TRBD1 (5 bases). CDR1 and CDR2 (germline): LGHDT, YNNKEL (reference sequence). The CDR3 runs 16 residues. V gave up 3 bases and J gave up 7 bases, with 18 bases separating them.

V and J are TRBV6-5 and TRBJ1-1, with a possible D match to TRBD1 (6 bases). Trimming left V 0 bases short and J 8 bases short, with 16 bases between. CDR3 length: 15 amino acids. The V gene's germline CDR1 is MNHEY and CDR2 SVGAGI. The CDR3 spells CASSYSSESGGEAFF. As DNA, the CDR3 is TGTGCCAGCAGTTACTCGAGCGAGAGCGGGGGCGAAGCTTTCTTT.

This chain connects TRBV19 to TRBJ1-1, with 9 bases aligning to TRBD1. Germline loops: CDR1 LNHDA, CDR2 SQIVND (reference sequence). The CDR3 has 14 residues. The J segment lost 3 bases and the V segment lost 3 bases, leaving 2 bases of the junction unmatched. This CDR3 is CASSIGQGHTEAFF. The CDR3 bases are TGTGCCAGTAGTATCGGACAGGGGCACACTGAAGCTTTCTTT.

Turning to this clone: One end of the junction is discordant with germline, which a read error may explain. This chain connects TRBV15 to TRBJ2-7; D might be TRBD1 (5 bases). The CDR3 has 13 amino acids. Germline V CDR1 and CDR2: LNHNV, YYDKDF (reference sequence). CDR3 sequence (DNA): TGTGCCACCAGCAGAGATGCCAAGGGGTGGATTAACTTC. This codes for CATSRDAKGWINF.

The chain recombines TRBV5-1 with TRBJ2-5, with TRBD2 matching over 9 bases. CDR3 size: 15 residues. V lost 0 bases and J lost 5; bases outside the gene matches: 5. Germline V gene data show CDR1 as SGHRS and CDR2 as YFSETQ. This CDR3 reads CASSLALAGSETQYF. The CDR3 bases are TGCGCCAGCAGCTTGGCTCTAGCGGGGAGTGAGACCCAGTACTTC.

This chain links TRBV28 with TRBJ2-2, with 8 bases that match TRBD1. The junction had 3 bases not matched to a gene; V was cut back by 8 bases and J by 1 base. CDR1 is MDHEN and CDR2 is SYDVKM in the germline V gene. The CDR3 runs 14 residues. This CDR3 is CASLGQGNTGELFF. CDR3 in DNA: TGTGCCAGCCTTGGACAGGGGAACACCGGGGAGCTGTTTTTT.

The V gene is TRBV5-4, the J gene TRBJ2-4; D is ambiguous. The CDR3 contains 14 residues. Trimming shortened V by 4 bases and J by 7 bases, and 15 bases separated the two germline ends. Per germline, CDR1 SGHNT and CDR2 YYREEE (reference sequence). CDR3 sequence (DNA): TGTGCCAGCAGCCCTTCCTGGGTGCGGAACATTCAGTACTTC. Translating gives CASSPSWVRNIQYF.

This clone occurred a few times. This chain links TRBV19 with TRBJ2-2; 11 bases match TRBD1. The length of the CDR3 is 18 residues. CDR1 is LNHDA and CDR2 is SQIVND in the germline V gene (reference sequence). The V segment lost 3 bases and the J segment 2 bases; nucleotides outside the gene matches: 8. The chain's CDR3 is CASSILVDRGHNTGELFF. In DNA, the CDR3 is TGTGCCAGTAGTATCTTAGTGGACAGGGGGCATAACACCGGGGAGCTGTTTTTT.

This clone appeared a few times. Other DNA sequences within the sample encode an identical CDR3. The rearrangement uses TRBV5-8 and TRBJ1-5; TRBD1 matches 9 bases. Per the germline V gene, CDR1 is SGHTS and CDR2 is YDEGEE. J lost 4 bases, V lost 4 bases, and 3 bases had no gene match. This CDR3 has 14 residues. The CDR3 DNA reads as TGTGCCAGCAGCGATGGGACAGGGAATCAGCCCCAGCATTTT. Translation: CASSDGTGNQPQHF.

CDR3 loop: CASSFRGVSGANVLTF. CDR3 sequence (DNA): TGTGCCAGCAGCTTCAGGGGGGTCTCTGGGGCCAACGTCCTGACTTTC. The J gene is TRBJ2-6, the V gene TRBV5-4; possibly TRBD1 for D (7 bases). The CDR3 is 16 amino acids. V was pared by 2 bases and J by 0 bases, with 9 bases between. Germline V gives CDR1 SGHNT, CDR2 YYREEE (reference sequence).